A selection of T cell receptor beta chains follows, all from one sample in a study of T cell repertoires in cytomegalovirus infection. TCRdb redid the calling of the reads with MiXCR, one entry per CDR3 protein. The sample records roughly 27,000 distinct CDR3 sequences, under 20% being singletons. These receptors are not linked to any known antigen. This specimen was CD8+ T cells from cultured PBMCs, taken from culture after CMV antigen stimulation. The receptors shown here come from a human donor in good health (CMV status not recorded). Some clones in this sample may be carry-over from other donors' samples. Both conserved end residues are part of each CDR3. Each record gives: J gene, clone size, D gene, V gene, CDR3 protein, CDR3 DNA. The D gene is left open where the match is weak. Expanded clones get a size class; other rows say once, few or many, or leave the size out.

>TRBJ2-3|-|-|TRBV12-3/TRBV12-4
CASSLDTDTQYF
TGTGCCAGCAGTTTAGATACAGATACGCAGTATTTT
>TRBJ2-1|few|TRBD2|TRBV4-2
CASSQDEASGTYNEQFF
TGTGCCAGCAGCCAAGATGAGGCTAGCGGGACTTACAATGAGCAGTTCTTC
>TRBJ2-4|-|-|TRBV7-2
CASSYSLGVAKNIQYF
TGTGCCAGCAGCTACTCCCTTGGGGTAGCCAAAAACATTCAGTACTTC
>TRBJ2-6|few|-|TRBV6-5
CASSYTWGPPNSGANVLTF
TGTGCCAGCAGTTACACTTGGGGTCCTCCTAACTCTGGGGCCAACGTCCTGACTTTC
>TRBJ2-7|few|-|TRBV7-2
CASSLTSGWEQYF
TGTGCCAGCAGCTTAACTAGTGGATGGGAGCAGTACTTC
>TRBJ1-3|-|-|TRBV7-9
CASSLAFSGNTIYF
TGTGCCAGCAGCTTAGCGTTCTCTGGAAACACCATATATTTT
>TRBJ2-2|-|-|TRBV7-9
CASSGRGTGELFF
TGTGCCAGCAGCGGAAGAGGCACCGGGGAGCTGTTTTTT
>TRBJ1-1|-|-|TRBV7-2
CASSLEEGTEAFF
TGTGCCAGCAGCTTAGAAGAGGGGACTGAAGCTTTCTTT
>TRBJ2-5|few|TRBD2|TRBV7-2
CASSLGGTSLSRETQYF
TGTGCCAGCAGCTTGGGGGGGACTAGCCTAAGTCGGGAGACCCAGTACTTC
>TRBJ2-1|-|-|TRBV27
CASSLLGSSYNEQFF
TGTGCCAGCAGTTTATTGGGTTCATCTTACAATGAGCAGTTCTTC
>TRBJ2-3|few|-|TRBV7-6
CASSFLFKTQYF
TGTGCCAGCAGCTTCCTATTCAAGACGCAGTATTTT
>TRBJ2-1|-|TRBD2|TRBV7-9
CASSGISGGVYNEQFF
TGTGCCAGCAGCGGGATCAGCGGGGGAGTTTACAATGAGCAGTTCTTC
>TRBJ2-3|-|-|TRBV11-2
CASSPRYGDTQYF
TGTGCCAGCAGCCCGCGTTATGGGGATACGCAGTATTTT
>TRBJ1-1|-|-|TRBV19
CASSDPRRNTEAFF
TGTGCCAGTAGTGACCCCCGTAGGAACACTGAAGCTTTCTTT
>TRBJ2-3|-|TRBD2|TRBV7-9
CASSPRAGGQYF
TGTGCCAGCAGCCCACGAGCGGGGGGGCAGTATTTT
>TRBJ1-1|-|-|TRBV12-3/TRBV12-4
CASSPPGGAFF
TGTGCCAGCAGTCCCCCGGGTGGGGCTTTCTTT
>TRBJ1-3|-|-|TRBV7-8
CASSLDPASGNTIYF
TGTGCCAGCAGCTTAGACCCGGCCTCTGGAAACACCATATATTTT
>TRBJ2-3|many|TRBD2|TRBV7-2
CASSLWLAGLPDTQYF
TGTGCCAGCAGCTTATGGCTAGCGGGGCTCCCAGATACGCAGTATTTT
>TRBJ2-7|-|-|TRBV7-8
CASSWGPMSSYEQYF
TGTGCCAGCAGCTGGGGACCGATGAGCTCCTACGAGCAGTACTTC
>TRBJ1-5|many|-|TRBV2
CASSSGRASNQPQHF
TGTGCCAGCAGCTCAGGGAGGGCGAGCAATCAGCCCCAGCATTTT
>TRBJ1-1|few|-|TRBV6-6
CASSSDPGAEAFF
TGTGCCAGCAGTTCAGACCCGGGCGCTGAAGCTTTCTTT
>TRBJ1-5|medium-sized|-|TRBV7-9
CASSLGTDQPQHF
TGTGCCAGCAGCTTGGGCACGGATCAGCCCCAGCATTTT
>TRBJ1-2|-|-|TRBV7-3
CASTFSLTGTNYGYTF
TGTGCCAGCACCTTTTCACTGACGGGGACTAACTATGGCTACACCTTC
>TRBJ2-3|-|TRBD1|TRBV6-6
CASRTGNLDTQYF
TGTGCCAGCAGGACAGGGAACTTGGATACGCAGTATTTT
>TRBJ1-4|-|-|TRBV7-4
CASRPSEKLFF
TGTGCCAGCCGCCCTAGTGAAAAACTGTTTTTT
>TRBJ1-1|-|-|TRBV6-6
CASSYGAGAMNTEAFF
TGTGCCAGCAGTTACGGGGCAGGGGCGATGAACACTGAAGCTTTCTTT
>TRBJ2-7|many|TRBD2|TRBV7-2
CASSLETSGRSEQYF
TGTGCCAGCAGCTTAGAGACTAGCGGGAGATCCGAGCAGTACTTC
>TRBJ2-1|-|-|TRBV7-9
CASSPSEEEQFF
TGTGCCAGCAGCCCTTCGGAGGAAGAGCAGTTCTTC
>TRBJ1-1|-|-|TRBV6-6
CASSSRSRGTEAFF
TGTGCCAGCAGTTCCCGGAGCCGGGGGACTGAAGCTTTCTTT
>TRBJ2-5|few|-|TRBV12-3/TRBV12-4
CASSARQETQYF
TGTGCCAGCAGCGCCAGGCAAGAGACCCAGTACTTC
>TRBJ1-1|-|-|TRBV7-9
CASSFVEGLTEAFF
TGTGCCAGCAGCTTCGTGGAGGGTTTAACTGAAGCTTTCTTT
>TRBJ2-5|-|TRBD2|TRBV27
CASSLSPSGGETQYF
TGTGCCAGCAGTTTATCGCCTAGCGGGGGTGAGACCCAGTACTTC
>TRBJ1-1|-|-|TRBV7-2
CASSLFGASSTEAFF
TGTGCCAGCAGCTTATTTGGGGCATCGAGCACTGAAGCTTTCTTT
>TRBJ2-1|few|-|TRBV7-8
CASTLLTRYNEQFF
TGTGCCAGCACCCTCTTGACTCGCTACAATGAGCAGTTCTTC
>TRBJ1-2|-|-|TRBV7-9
CASSSTGTPSSGYTF
TGTGCCAGCAGCTCAACCGGGACACCCTCCTCGGGCTACACCTTC
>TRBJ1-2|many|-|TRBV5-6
CASSLAALRKGYTF
TGTGCCAGCAGCTTGGCAGCCCTTCGAAAAGGCTACACCTTC
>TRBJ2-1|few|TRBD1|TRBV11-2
CASSDRDRAQEQFF
TGTGCCAGCAGCGACCGGGACAGGGCTCAGGAGCAGTTCTTC
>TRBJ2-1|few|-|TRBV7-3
CATSGSEGEQFF
TGTGCCACCAGCGGGTCGGAGGGTGAGCAGTTCTTC
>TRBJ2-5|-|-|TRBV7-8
CASSLNKVGGKETQYF
TGTGCCAGCAGCTTAAATAAGGTTGGGGGTAAAGAGACCCAGTACTTC